The 20 T cell receptor beta chains in this list originate from one sample, sequenced in a study of blood T cells in healthy people across ages. For the second PCR, which ran for 7 to 11 cycles, a sample-barcoded 5' primer and a J-beta primer mix were used. Via MiXCR, TCRdb re-called the 5' RACE reads, giving one row per CDR3 protein. In the table there are about 1.5 million distinct CDR3 sequences, roughly 43% of which are singletons. Sequences were obtained from blood. The origin of the receptors is a woman between 18 and 30 years old in good health.

V gene TRBV18 combines with J gene TRBJ2-1; 7 bases are shared with TRBD2. Germline V gives CDR1 KGHSH, CDR2 LQKENI. This CDR3 spans 15 amino acids. Losses at the gene ends were 0 bases for V and 5 bases for J; bases not matched to a gene: 4. This chain's CDR3 is CASSPPGLVDNEQFF. For the CDR3, the DNA is TGTGCCAGCTCACCACCAGGACTAGTGGACAATGAGCAGTTCTTC.

This sequence joins TRBV28 and TRBJ2-5; D perhaps matches TRBD2 (6 bases). CDR1 MDHEN and CDR2 SYDVKM come from the germline V gene. Deletions cut 5 bases from V and 11 bases from J, with 21 bases between. This CDR3 contains 14 residues. For the CDR3, the DNA is TGTGCCAGCAGTCCCCCCGGGAGAGTATCTGTGCAGTACTTC. Translation gives CASSPPGRVSVQYF.

CDR3 in amino acids: CASSSLAGRNTEAFF. The DNA of the CDR3 is TGTGCCAGCAGCTCCCTGGCAGGGAGAAACACTGAAGCTTTCTTT. The chain carries TRBV7-9 and TRBJ1-1, with a weak D call TRBD1 (5 bases). The germline V gene has CDR1 SEHNR and CDR2 FQNEAQ (reference sequence). Trimming took 4 bases from V and 2 from J, leaving 14 bases between them. This CDR3 region has 15 residues.

This sequence joins TRBV10-3 and TRBJ2-1, with 7 bases lining up with TRBD1. The V and J ends lost 0 bases and 5 bases, in that order; junction bases with no gene match: 4. This CDR3 region has 15 residues. Germline CDR1 reads ENHRY; CDR2 reads SYGVKD. In DNA, the CDR3 is TGTGCCATCAGTGAGTCCCGACAGGGTCACAATGAGCAGTTCTTC. Translated, it gives CAISESRQGHNEQFF.

The chain is built from TRBV7-2 and TRBJ2-5; 11 bases are a match to TRBD2. Germline V gives CDR1 SGHTA, CDR2 FQGNSA. The J segment lost 3 bases and the V segment lost 2 bases, leaving 5 bases of the junction unmatched. This CDR3 contains 16 residues. Here the CDR3 DNA reads TGTGCCAGCAGCTTAAGTCTAGCGGGGGGAAAAGAGACCCAGTACTTC. Amino acids: CASSLSLAGGKETQYF. The variable domain in full, completed from reference TRBV7-2 and TRBJ2-5, reads GAGVSQSPSNKVTEKGKDVELRCDPISGHTALYWYRQSLGQGLEFLIYFQGNSAPDKSGLPSDRFSAERTGGSVSTLTIQRTQQEDSAVYLCASSLSLAGGKETQYFGPGTRLLVL.

This sequence joins TRBV6-1 and TRBJ1-5; possibly TRBD1 for D (6 bases). CDR1 and CDR2 from the germline V gene are MNHNS and SASEGT. V lost 4 bases, J lost 1 base, and 11 bases lay in between. The CDR3 spans 15 residues. The CDR3 DNA is TGTGCCAGCAGTGTGGCAGGGGTGAGCAATCAGCCCCAGCATTTT. Its protein product is CASSVAGVSNQPQHF.

The V call is TRBV9, the J call TRBJ2-4; the match to TRBD1 covers 7 bases. CDR3 length: 13 amino acids. From germline, CDR1 is SGDLS and CDR2 YYNGEE. J was trimmed by 7 bases and V by 3 bases; bases with no gene match: 4. The CDR3 protein is CASSGQGSNIQYF. The DNA of the CDR3 is TGTGCCAGCAGCGGACAGGGTTCGAACATTCAGTACTTC.

The rearrangement joins TRBV7-9 to TRBJ2-7; D perhaps matches TRBD1 (5 bases). V was pared by 2 bases and J by 3 bases, with 14 bases between. This CDR3 is built from 15 residues. Germline V gene lookup returns CDR1 SEHNR and CDR2 FQNEAQ (reference sequence). The CDR3 is CASSLISVGLYEQYF. CDR3 coding DNA: TGTGCCAGCAGCTTAATATCCGTGGGGCTCTACGAGCAGTACTTC.

J is TRBJ2-6 and V is TRBV19; D possibly corresponds to TRBD1 (6 bases). The V gene lost 3 bases and the J gene lost 1 base, with 7 bases spanning the gap. The CDR3 spans 15 residues. Per the germline V gene, CDR1 is LNHDA and CDR2 is SQIVND (reference sequence). CDR3 protein: CASSMDRSGANVLTF. The CDR3 DNA is TGTGCCAGTAGTATGGACAGATCTGGGGCCAACGTCCTGACTTTC.

The chain combines TRBV20-1 with TRBJ2-7; possibly TRBD2 for D (5 bases). Germline CDR1 reads DFQATT; CDR2 reads SNEGSKA (reference sequence). V was pared by 0 bases and J by 3 bases, with 15 bases between. The CDR3 sequence is 15 residues long. The CDR3 spells CSARDREAADYEQYF. The CDR3 DNA follows: TGCAGTGCTAGAGATAGGGAAGCGGCAGACTACGAGCAGTACTTC.

The chain has TRBV9 and TRBJ2-1; the match to TRBD2 covers 9 bases. V lost 0 bases to trimming and J lost 13 bases; unmatched junction nucleotides: 5. CDR3 size: 13 residues. CDR1 SGDLS and CDR2 YYNGEE come from the germline V gene. CDR3 residues: CASSVGLAETQFF. CDR3 nucleotides: TGTGCCAGCAGCGTAGGACTAGCGGAGACCCAGTTCTTC.

This chain links TRBV11-2 with TRBJ2-7; D remains ambiguous. Germline V CDR1 and CDR2: SGHAT, FQNNGV. The V gene lost 4 bases and the J gene lost 0 bases, with 13 bases spanning the gap. The CDR3 is 15 residues long. CDR3 nucleotide sequence: TGTGCCAGCAGCTCCCTAATGATTAGCTCCTACGAGCAGTACTTC. Encoded protein: CASSSLMISSYEQYF.

The chain employs TRBV2 and TRBJ1-5, with D possibly TRBD1 on 5 matching bases. The CDR3 extends over 13 amino acids. Germline V gene data show CDR1 as SNHLY and CDR2 as FYNNEI. V was cut by 6 bases and J by 3 bases, with 9 bases left in between. The CDR3 spells CASRGHVNQPQHF. Written as DNA, the CDR3 is TGTGCCAGCAGAGGACATGTCAATCAGCCCCAGCATTTT.

The chain has TRBV20-1 and TRBJ2-1; 7 bases map to TRBD2. This CDR3 region has 16 residues. Per germline, CDR1 DFQATT and CDR2 SNEGSKA (reference sequence). J lost 7 bases, V lost 3 bases, and 15 bases had no gene match. The CDR3 DNA sequence: TGCAGTGCTAGGCGTCGGGGCGGGAGTTTTTTTAATGAGCAGTTCTTC. This translates into CSARRRGGSFFNEQFF.

The chain employs TRBV5-6 and TRBJ1-1; 9 positions agree with TRBD1. The V gene's germline CDR1 is SGHDT and CDR2 YYEEEE. The V and J ends lost 4 bases and 3 bases, in that order; junction bases with no gene match: 7. The CDR3 consists of 15 residues. The CDR3 region has the DNA TGTGCCAGCAGCCCTGGACAGGGGCTATACACTGAAGCTTTCTTT. It encodes CASSPGQGLYTEAFF. Full variable domain (missing parts from reference TRBV5-6 and TRBJ1-1): DAGVTQSPTHLIKTRGQQVTLRCSPKSGHDTVSWYQQALGQGPQFIFQYYEEEERQRGNFPDRFSGHQFPNYSSELNVNALLLGDSALYLCASSPGQGLYTEAFFGQGTRLTVV.

This clonotype was seen more than once but under ten times. The rearrangement joins TRBV4-3 to TRBJ2-5; D is uncertain. With 0 bases removed from V and 11 bases from J, the gap between germline ends came to 13 bases. Germline V gene lookup returns CDR1 LGHNA and CDR2 YSLEER. The CDR3 runs 13 residues. CDR3 bases: TGCGCCAGCAGCCAAGAACGTCTGAATGAGCAGTACTTC. This codes for CASSQERLNEQYF.

V and J are TRBV6-5 and TRBJ2-2; D may be TRBD1 (6 bases). This CDR3 spans 16 amino acids. The germline CDR1 and CDR2 sequences are MNHEY and SVGAGI. The germline V and J ends were trimmed by 0 bases and 3 bases, with 11 bases remaining between them. CDR3 residues: CASSYSVGADTGELFF. The CDR3 DNA is TGTGCCAGCAGTTACTCTGTGGGGGCGGACACCGGGGAGCTGTTTTTT.

V is TRBV27 and J is TRBJ2-1; 10 positions match TRBD2. CDR3 length equals 16 residues. Germline CDR1 MNHEY, CDR2 SMNVEV (reference sequence). With 4 bases clipped from V and 2 bases from J, the junction kept 5 bases outside the gene matches. DNA for the CDR3: TGTGCCAGCAGTTCCTTTAGCGGGGGGCCCTACAATGAGCAGTTCTTC. It is translated as CASSSFSGGPYNEQFF.

This clonotype was seen more than once but under ten times. The V gene is TRBV7-2, the J gene TRBJ2-7, with 10 bases aligning to TRBD1. V trimming: 5 bases; J trimming: 4 bases; junction bases outside the gene matches: 8. In germline, CDR1 is SGHTA, CDR2 FQGNSA. The CDR3 loop spans 15 amino acids. The CDR3 reads CASSIVGTGDYEQYF. DNA of the CDR3: TGTGCCAGCAGCATAGTGGGGACAGGGGATTACGAGCAGTACTTC.

V gene TRBV20-1 combines with J gene TRBJ1-6, with D hard to call. The CDR3 is made up of 12 amino acids. Between the trimmed V and J ends, which lost 6 bases and 6 bases, there was a span of 9 bases. From germline, CDR1 is DFQATT and CDR2 SNEGSKA (reference sequence). CDR3 in amino acids: CSAREPNSPLHF. The DNA for the CDR3 is TGCAGTGCCCGAGAACCTAATTCACCCCTCCACTTT.